The 12 T cell receptor beta chains given below trace back to one sample, sequenced in a study of T cells in localized non-small cell lung cancer. Data came from immunoSEQ multiplex PCR; TCRdb stores just in-frame clones and leaves some out. The data contain approximately 54,000 clones, about four fifths of them singletons. Sample: peripheral blood, taken before any cancer treatment. These receptors came from a female donor at least 60 years old with stage II squamous cell lung carcinoma.

The table lists this clone with a few counts. The chain has TRBV27 and TRBJ2-7; 7 bases agree with TRBD1. After removal of 6 bases from V and 0 bases from J, the junction contained 5 bases not matched to a gene. This CDR3 has 14 amino acids. The V gene's germline CDR1 is MNHEY and CDR2 SMNVEV (reference sequence). Here the CDR3 reads CASRTGRLSYEQYF. The CDR3 DNA reads as TGTGCCAGCAGGACAGGGCGACTCTCCTACGAGCAGTACTTC.

The chain combines TRBV19 with TRBJ2-7; D is possibly TRBD2 (6 bases). Trimming cost V 5 bases and J 3 bases, with 20 bases left between them. This CDR3 contains 16 residues. Germline V CDR1 and CDR2: LNHDA, SQIVND (reference sequence). CDR3 sequence reads: CASSARPGLGYYEQYF. CDR3 nucleotides: TGTGCCAGTAGTGCCCGACCGGGACTGGGCTACTACGAGCAGTACTTC. The variable domain in full, completed from reference TRBV19 and TRBJ2-7, reads DGGITQSPKYLFRKEGQNVTLSCEQNLNHDAMYWYRQDPGQGLRLIYYSQIVNDFQKGDIAEGYSVSREKKESFPLTVTSAQKNPTAFYLCASSARPGLGYYEQYFGPGTRLTVT.

This chain uses TRBV2 with TRBJ1-3, with 7 bases that match TRBD1. J lost 2 bases, V lost 6 bases, and 10 bases had no gene match. Germline V lookup: CDR1 SNHLY, CDR2 FYNNEI. The CDR3 has 16 amino acids. This CDR3 reads CASRRLEGATGNTIYF. The CDR3 DNA follows: TGTGCCAGCAGAAGATTGGAGGGGGCAACTGGAAACACCATATATTTT.

The J gene is TRBJ2-7, the V gene TRBV18, with 11 bases aligning to TRBD1. V gave up 3 bases and J gave up 5 bases; unmatched junction bases: 9. CDR1 and CDR2 from the germline V gene are KGHSH and LQKENI. This CDR3 is 16 amino acids long. The CDR3 nucleotides are TGTGCCAGCTCACCGAGAGTAGGGACAGGGGGGAACGAGCAGTACTTC. Its translation is CASSPRVGTGGNEQYF.

The chain couples TRBV7-2 to TRBJ1-2; TRBD1 matches 7 bases. The CDR3 consists of 14 residues. With 5 bases clipped from V and 4 bases from J, the junction kept 7 bases outside the gene matches. From germline, CDR1 is SGHTA and CDR2 FQGNSA. Here the CDR3 DNA reads TGTGCCAGCAGCCCCGGACAGGCGCGCTATGGCTACACCTTC. Translation gives CASSPGQARYGYTF.

The chain couples TRBV25-1 to TRBJ1-1, with D uncertain. Trimming shortened V by 2 bases and J by 4 bases, and 11 bases separated the two germline ends. The CDR3 consists of 14 residues. Germline-derived CDR1 and CDR2 are MGHDK and SYGVNS. DNA of the CDR3: TGTGCCAGCAGTGAAAGAGGGAGGAGCACTGAAGCTTTCTTT. This gives the protein CASSERGRSTEAFF.

V gene TRBV10-3 combines with J gene TRBJ2-7, with D maybe TRBD1 (6 bases). The germline V gene encodes CDR1 ENHRY and CDR2 SYGVKD. The CDR3 is 14 amino acids. With 2 bases removed from V and 0 bases from J, the gap between germline ends came to 8 bases. The CDR3 bases are TGTGCCATCAGTGAGGAACAGGGCTCCTACGAGCAGTACTTC. Its translation is CAISEEQGSYEQYF.

This CDR3 reads CASSLNNYGYTF. CDR3 nucleotides: TGCGCCAGCAGCTTGAACAACTATGGCTACACCTTC. The chain joins TRBV5-1 to TRBJ1-2; no firm D call. The CDR3 length is 12 residues. Germline CDR1 is SGHRS and CDR2 is YFSETQ. V shed 1 base and J shed 2 bases, with 3 bases lying between them.

This rearrangement joins TRBV10-3 to TRBJ1-5; tentatively, D is TRBD1 (6 bases). V gave up 0 bases and J gave up 7 bases, with 13 bases separating them. There are 15 residues in the CDR3. Germline CDR1 reads ENHRY; CDR2 reads SYGVKD. The CDR3 is CAISESSQGNQPQHF. CDR3 DNA: TGTGCCATCAGTGAGTCATCACAGGGTAACCAGCCCCAGCATTTT.

The J gene is TRBJ1-5, the V gene TRBV7-2; no clear D gene. V gave up 2 bases and J gave up 0 bases, with 20 bases separating them. The CDR3 is made up of 19 amino acids. Germline CDR1 reads SGHTA; CDR2 reads FQGNSA. CDR3 loop: CASSLSAGVGSNSNQPQHF. CDR3 nucleotide sequence: TGTGCCAGCAGCTTATCGGCCGGGGTGGGCTCTAATAGCAATCAGCCCCAGCATTTT.

This chain's CDR3 is CASSLGLAGRTLINEQFF. In DNA form, the CDR3 reads TGCGCCAGCAGCTTGGGACTAGCGGGCCGTACCTTGATCAATGAGCAGTTCTTC. The chain carries TRBV5-1 and TRBJ2-1, with 10 nucleotides matching TRBD2. The V and J ends lost 0 bases and 6 bases, in that order; junction bases with no gene match: 12. The germline V gene has CDR1 SGHRS and CDR2 YFSETQ. The CDR3 is 18 residues long.

The gene calls are TRBV11-1 and TRBJ2-5; D is uncertain. Germline CDR1 reads SGHAT; CDR2 reads FQDESV (reference sequence). The CDR3 spans 14 residues. V was pared by 3 bases and J by 5 bases, with 13 bases between. CDR3 DNA sequence: TGTGCCAGCAGCTTGGGCCCCTCGAGGGAGACCCAGTACTTC. It codes for CASSLGPSRETQYF.